A few counts support the clone carrying this T cell receptor beta chain. This sample stems from a study of blood T cell repertoires in COVID-19. Study context: COVID-19 samples, acute and convalescent, were from the United States, Italy and Spain. PBMCs, B-cell-depleted T cells, or T cells provided the cDNA or gDNA that made up the material.

Germline V gene sequence: CDR1 MNHEY, CDR2 SVGEGT. V shed 4 bases and J shed 2 bases, with 12 bases lying between them. The CDR3 runs 15 residues. As handled by the study authors: Reference gene primer amplification yielded estimated nucleated cell counts. Here immunoSEQ multiplex PCR was the method, and the copy in TCRdb shows in-frame clones only, minus some. The V and J calls and clone size come from that table; D and trimming were worked out from the DNA. This sample has some 200,000 clones, with around 87% found just once. Sequenced material: peripheral blood. The V gene is TRBV6-2 or TRBV6-3, the J gene TRBJ1-5, with a weak D call TRBD1 (6 bases). The sequence came from a man aged 35 to 55 with active or convalescent COVID-19. As DNA, the CDR3 is TGTGCCAGCAGTTCCAGGGGAGAGGGCAATCAGCCCCAGCATTTT. This encodes CASSSRGEGNQPQHF.